This TCR beta chain was recorded in a study of cytomegalovirus exposure and HLA in healthy donors. V gave up 6 bases and J gave up 7 bases; unmatched junction bases: 6. The CDR3 spans 14 residues. The germline CDR1 and CDR2 sequences are SNHLY and FYNNEI. The PCR contained 60 Vbeta and 13 Jbeta primers. Assay: immunoSEQ multiplex PCR; the TCRdb copy retains only in-frame clones and omits some. The sample carries fewer than 200,000 clones, around 75% recorded once. The sequenced sample was PBMCs. The chain recombines TRBV2 with TRBJ1-6; 7 nucleotides agree with TRBD1. This sequence originates from a man between 18 and 29 years old in good health and CMV-seronegative. CDR3 sequence: CASSSTGANSPLHF. The CDR3, as DNA: TGTGCCAGCAGCTCCACAGGGGCCAATTCACCCCTCCACTTT.